This TCR beta chain was recorded in a study of shared clonotypes between healthy human individuals. Donation came from healthy HIV-negative adults that had no recent acute infections or vaccinations. Each cell subset's genomic DNA was divided evenly among several immunoSEQ plates. Sequenced by immunoSEQ multiplex PCR; TCRdb stores in-frame clones only, minus some. Among approximately 100,000 clones, around 67% were seen once, and the ten largest hold 45% to 50%. At least ten counts were recorded for this clone. The CDR3 has 14 amino acids. CDR1 is MNHEY and CDR2 is SMNVEV in the germline V gene (reference sequence). V was trimmed by 9 bases and J by 8 bases, leaving 20 bases between them.

Source material: memory CD8+ T cells sorted from blood. Subset given: CD45RO+ cells pooled with CCR7-negative TemRA cells. This chain joins TRBV27 and TRBJ1-3; the D is unclear. The receptor's source is a man aged 25-45 years in good health. The CDR3, as DNA: TGTGCCAGTAAAGACGATTCTGAAGGATACACCATATATTTT. Amino acid sequence: CASKDDSEGYTIYF.